The 32 T cell receptor beta chains given below trace back to one sample, sequenced in a study of blood T cell repertoires in COVID-19. Using immunoSEQ multiplex PCR, the repertoire was profiled, and TCRdb retains in-frame clones only, with some absent. The sample includes about 39,000 clones, about 94% of them seen just once. Sequencing input: peripheral blood. Every receptor here comes from a human donor with active COVID-19. The donor label of this sample is uncertain.

The chain has TRBV5-4 and TRBJ2-1; maybe TRBD1 (5 bases). In germline, CDR1 is SGHNT, CDR2 YYREEE (reference sequence). This CDR3 contains 15 residues. V lost 4 bases and J 6 bases, leaving 17 bases between the germline ends. The CDR3 protein is CASSPSGHTVNEQFF. In nucleotides, the CDR3 is TGTGCCAGCAGCCCGTCAGGACACACAGTCAATGAGCAGTTCTTC.

This clone was counted between two and nine times. The chain is built from TRBV11-2 and TRBJ2-2; D gene unclear. V lost 5 bases and J 0 bases, leaving 13 bases between the germline ends. This CDR3 is built from 16 residues. Germline CDR1 reads SGHAT; CDR2 reads FQNNGV. The CDR3, as DNA: TGTGCCAGCAGCCCCCGCGCGGTAGCGAACACCGGGGAGCTGTTTTTT. It translates to CASSPRAVANTGELFF.

The V call is TRBV18, the J call TRBJ2-5, with 10 positions matching TRBD1. This CDR3 region has 16 residues. The J segment lost 4 bases and the V segment lost 4 bases, leaving 9 bases of the junction unmatched. From germline, CDR1 is KGHSH and CDR2 LQKENI. The CDR3 loop is CASSRSTGGTRETQYF. The CDR3 bases are TGTGCCAGCTCACGATCGACAGGGGGCACCCGAGAGACCCAGTACTTC.

This chain links TRBV27 with TRBJ2-1; the match to TRBD2 covers 9 bases. This CDR3 is 16 amino acids long. The V gene end was trimmed by 0 bases and the J gene end by 7 bases; junction bases not matched to a gene: 7. The germline V gene encodes CDR1 MNHEY and CDR2 SMNVEV (reference sequence). The CDR3 sequence: CASSLSRLAGLNEQFF. The CDR3 coding sequence is TGTGCCAGCAGTTTATCGAGGCTAGCGGGGTTGAATGAGCAGTTCTTC.

The gene calls are TRBV11-2 and TRBJ1-2, with no clear D. This CDR3 is 14 amino acids long. In germline, CDR1 is SGHAT, CDR2 FQNNGV. The ends were cut back, 3 bases at V and 8 bases at J, with 16 bases in the middle. Here the CDR3 reads CASSLDLKAGGYTF. The CDR3 nucleotides read TGTGCCAGCAGCTTGGACCTCAAGGCGGGCGGCTACACCTTC.

The rearrangement joins TRBV7-8 to TRBJ2-3; possibly TRBD1 for D (5 bases). The CDR3 has 16 amino acids. Germline V gene sequence: CDR1 SGHVS, CDR2 FQNEAQ. The germline V and J ends were trimmed by 1 base and 9 bases, with 20 bases remaining between them. The CDR3 bases are TGTGCCAGCAGCTTAGTCTCCTCCGAGGCAGGGTACACGCAGTATTTT. It yields the protein CASSLVSSEAGYTQYF.

The CDR3: CASSLGGQPKNTEAFF. In nucleotides, the CDR3 is TGTGCCAGCAGTTTAGGGGGACAGCCGAAAAACACTGAAGCTTTCTTT. The chain uses TRBV27 and TRBJ1-1; 7 positions match TRBD1. This CDR3 is built from 16 residues. Germline lookup yields CDR1 MNHEY and CDR2 SMNVEV (reference sequence). Trimming took 2 bases from V and 2 from J; bases not matched to a gene: 8.

For the CDR3, the DNA is TGTGCCAGCAGCTTAGATCTGGCCCCCATTACCGGGGAGCTGTTTTTT. Translating gives CASSLDLAPITGELFF. The V and J genes are TRBV11-3 and TRBJ2-2; the D is unclear. The CDR3 is made up of 16 amino acids. The germline gives CDR1 SGHNT, CDR2 YENEEA. V was shortened by 0 bases and J by 5 bases, with 13 bases between the two germline ends.

This rearrangement joins TRBV6-2 or TRBV6-3 to TRBJ2-7; the match to TRBD2 covers 13 bases. Trimming cost V 4 bases and J 0 bases; bases outside gene matches: 0. Germline CDR1 reads MNHEY; CDR2 reads SVGEGT. This CDR3 region has 15 residues. The CDR3 DNA reads as TGTGCCAGCAGTTGGACTAGCGGGAGCTCCTACGAGCAGTACTTC. Translated: CASSWTSGSSYEQYF.

The rearrangement joins TRBV29-1 to TRBJ1-2, with TRBD1 matching over 7 bases. The CDR3 is 13 amino acids. Trimming at V came to 8 bases and at J to 4 bases, leaving 10 bases not matched to a gene. Germline V gene sequence: CDR1 SQVTM, CDR2 ANQGSEA. The CDR3, as DNA: TGCAGCTTAGAACAGGGGCCGGGCTATGGCTACACCTTC. The encoded protein is CSLEQGPGYGYTF.

The rearrangement joins TRBV18 to TRBJ2-7; TRBD1 agrees at 9 bases. The length of the CDR3 is 14 residues. The junction had 1 base not matched to a gene; V was cut back by 3 bases and J by 1 base. Germline V CDR1 and CDR2: KGHSH, LQKENI. CDR3 DNA: TGTGCCAGCTCACCCGGGACAGGGTCCTACGAGCAGTACTTC. As protein: CASSPGTGSYEQYF.

The chain combines TRBV19 with TRBJ2-7; TRBD1 matches 8 bases. With V trimmed by 4 bases and J by 6 bases, 8 bases remained unmatched. CDR3 length equals 14 residues. Germline V CDR1 and CDR2: LNHDA, SQIVND (reference sequence). CDR3 bases: TGTGCCAGTAGTAAACAGGGGGAGGTCTCCGAGCAGTACTTC. Protein product: CASSKQGEVSEQYF.

This clone was seen once. The chain links TRBV5-1 to TRBJ2-1, with a possible D match to TRBD2 (6 bases). The V end lost 4 bases, the J end lost 7 bases, and 18 bases lay between the germline ends. Germline V gene lookup returns CDR1 SGHRS and CDR2 YFSETQ. There are 15 residues in the CDR3. The CDR3 reads CASSPGVAVGNEQFF. In DNA form, the CDR3 reads TGCGCCAGCAGCCCGGGGGTAGCGGTGGGAAATGAGCAGTTCTTC.

This rearrangement joins TRBV7-2 to TRBJ2-3; 8 bases line up with TRBD2. Germline CDR1 reads SGHTA; CDR2 reads FQGNSA. The CDR3 sequence is 16 residues long. The junction had 11 bases not matched to a gene; V was cut back by 7 bases and J by 2 bases. CDR3 in amino acids: CASTLGSGGNTDTQYF. The CDR3, as DNA: TGTGCCAGCACCCTCGGATCGGGAGGGAACACAGATACGCAGTATTTT.

The count of this clone is one. The chain combines TRBV28 with TRBJ2-4; 16 positions agree with TRBD2. V shed 4 bases and J 1 base; nucleotides not matched to a gene: 4. This CDR3 comprises 18 residues. Germline CDR1 MDHEN, CDR2 SYDVKM. The CDR3 region has the DNA TGTGCCAGCAGTTCTGGGACTAGCGGGAGGGTTGCCAAAAACATTCAGTACTTC. Its translation: CASSSGTSGRVAKNIQYF.

The gene calls are TRBV19 and TRBJ2-7, with D perhaps matching TRBD2 (6 bases). The V and J ends lost 6 bases and 2 bases respectively, with 14 bases between them. Looked up from germline, CDR1 is LNHDA and CDR2 is SQIVND (reference sequence). The CDR3 is 14 amino acids. DNA for the CDR3: TGTGCCAGTAGCCTGCGGGAAAACCCCTACGAGCAGTACTTC. Translated: CASSLRENPYEQYF.

This sequence joins TRBV5-1 and TRBJ1-2; the D is unclear. This CDR3 is 15 amino acids long. Germline CDR1 and CDR2: SGHRS and YFSETQ. V dropped 0 bases and J dropped 2 bases, with 11 bases sitting between them. CDR3 amino acids: CASSLAAGTNYGYTF. The CDR3 DNA is TGCGCCAGCAGCTTGGCCGCGGGAACGAACTATGGCTACACCTTC. The full variable domain, in which reference TRBV5-1 and TRBJ1-2 provide the parts outside the CDR3, is KAGVTQTPRYLIKTRGQQVTLSCSPISGHRSVSWYQQTPGQGLQFLFEYFSETQRNKGNFPGRFSGRQFSNSRSEMNVSTLELGDSALYLCASSLAAGTNYGYTFGSGTRLTVV.

This chain connects TRBV7-8 to TRBJ2-7; D remains ambiguous. The CDR3 consists of 13 residues. CDR1 is SGHVS, CDR2 FQNEAQ, per germline. V lost 3 bases and J 0 bases, leaving 6 bases between the germline ends. The CDR3 sequence is CASSFPGSYEQYF. As DNA, the CDR3 is TGTGCCAGCAGCTTCCCGGGCTCCTACGAGCAGTACTTC.

This rearrangement joins TRBV5-1 to TRBJ1-2; TRBD1 agrees at 8 bases. Germline CDR1 SGHRS, CDR2 YFSETQ. V lost 2 bases, J lost 7 bases, and 10 bases stayed unmatched. CDR3 length equals 15 residues. The CDR3 loop is CASSLVPQGAGGYTF. For the CDR3, the DNA is TGCGCCAGCAGCTTAGTCCCCCAGGGGGCCGGTGGCTACACCTTC.

The genes are TRBV6-6 and TRBJ1-5; 8 nucleotides align to TRBD1. The CDR3 spans 15 residues. The germline V gene has CDR1 MNHNY and CDR2 SVGAGI (reference sequence). Germline trimming cut 6 bases from V and 2 bases from J; bases unmatched to any gene: 6. This CDR3 is CASRKGQGGNQPQHF. In DNA form, the CDR3 reads TGTGCCAGCAGAAAAGGACAGGGAGGCAATCAGCCCCAGCATTTT.

The chain has TRBV19 and TRBJ1-4; D perhaps matches TRBD1 (5 bases). The CDR3 is 14 amino acids. The V and J ends lost 3 bases and 8 bases respectively, with 13 bases between them. CDR1 LNHDA and CDR2 SQIVND come from the germline V gene (reference sequence). As DNA, the CDR3 is TGTGCCAGTAGTATGAACAGGTTAGACGAAAAACTGTTTTTT. Encoded protein: CASSMNRLDEKLFF. Looking up the rest from reference TRBV19 and TRBJ1-4 gives the full variable domain: DGGITQSPKYLFRKEGQNVTLSCEQNLNHDAMYWYRQDPGQGLRLIYYSQIVNDFQKGDIAEGYSVSREKKESFPLTVTSAQKNPTAFYLCASSMNRLDEKLFFGSGTQLSVL.

The count of this clone is one. Here the CDR3 DNA reads TGTGCCACCAGTGATTTGATTGGCCAGGGTAGGACCGGGGAGCTGTTTTTT. Translating it yields CATSDLIGQGRTGELFF. This chain joins TRBV24-1 and TRBJ2-2; D is perhaps TRBD1 (5 bases). Germline V gene data show CDR1 as KGHDR and CDR2 as SFDVKD. Trimming shortened V by 0 bases and J by 5 bases, and 15 bases separated the two germline ends. This CDR3 contains 17 residues.

J is TRBJ2-7 and V is TRBV11-2; D might be TRBD1 (6 bases). Germline V gene lookup returns CDR1 SGHAT and CDR2 FQNNGV. V was trimmed by 5 bases and J by 2 bases, leaving 16 bases between them. The CDR3 runs 15 residues. This CDR3 reads CASSRPGVRTYEQYF. CDR3 in DNA: TGTGCCAGCAGCCGGCCAGGGGTCCGCACCTACGAGCAGTACTTC.

The chain combines TRBV5-8 with TRBJ1-2, with TRBD1 matching over 8 bases. The CDR3 spans 12 residues. Losses at the gene ends were 10 bases for V and 3 bases for J; bases not matched to a gene: 5. CDR1 and CDR2 (germline): SGHTS, YDEGEE. As DNA, the CDR3 is TGTGCCGGAGCGACAGGGGACTATGGCTACACCTTC. It encodes CAGATGDYGYTF.

This clone was found once. The V gene is TRBV12-3 or TRBV12-4, the J gene TRBJ1-1; D not resolved. The CDR3 sequence is 13 residues long. Trimming removed 4 bases from V and 3 bases from J, with 9 bases in between. CDR3 loop: CASSSLEDTEAFF. DNA of the CDR3: TGTGCCAGCAGTTCCCTCGAGGACACTGAAGCTTTCTTT.

This chain links TRBV12-3 or TRBV12-4 with TRBJ2-5; D perhaps matches TRBD2 (6 bases). V lost 3 bases and J lost 5, with 10 bases in between. The CDR3 has 13 amino acids. The DNA of the CDR3 is TGTGCCAGCAGTTTTCGGGGGTGGGAGACCCAGTACTTC. As protein: CASSFRGWETQYF.

This chain links TRBV11-3 with TRBJ2-1; D possibly corresponds to TRBD2 (5 bases). Germline CDR1 is SGHNT and CDR2 is YENEEA. The CDR3 totals 15 residues. Trimming stripped 4 bases from V and 7 bases from J, with 17 bases between. CDR3 sequence: CASSSTGRRGNEQFF. CDR3 in DNA: TGTGCCAGCAGCTCTACGGGCCGACGAGGGAATGAGCAGTTCTTC.

The chain couples TRBV11-2 to TRBJ2-7; 11 bases are a match to TRBD1. V shed 5 bases and J 6 bases; nucleotides not matched to a gene: 6. CDR1 SGHAT and CDR2 FQNNGV come from the germline V gene. This CDR3 comprises 14 residues. The CDR3 nucleotides are TGTGCCAGCAGCCCTCGGACAGGGGGCGTCGAGCAGTACTTC. As protein: CASSPRTGGVEQYF.

This chain joins TRBV6-6 and TRBJ2-5; 15 nucleotides line up with TRBD2. V trimming: 6 bases; J trimming: 5 bases; junction bases outside the gene matches: 7. CDR3 length: 16 amino acids. CDR1 MNHNY and CDR2 SVGAGI come from the germline V gene (reference sequence). CDR3 sequence (DNA): TGTGCCAGCAGAGGACTAGCGGGAGGGCCAGGGGAGACCCAGTACTTC. It codes for CASRGLAGGPGETQYF.

The V gene is TRBV7-9, the J gene TRBJ2-5, with 14 bases aligning to TRBD2. V lost 5 bases, J lost 1 base, and 3 bases stayed unmatched. Germline CDR1 reads SEHNR; CDR2 reads FQNEAQ (reference sequence). This CDR3 comprises 16 residues. CDR3 bases: TGTGCCAGCAGCCTGGGACTAGCGGGAGTCCAAGAGACCCAGTACTTC. It codes for CASSLGLAGVQETQYF. Full variable domain (remainder filled in from reference TRBV7-9 and TRBJ2-5): DTGVSQNPRHKITKRGQNVTFRCDPISEHNRLYWYRQTLGQGPEFLTYFQNEAQLEKSRLLSDRFSAERPKGSFSTLEIQRTEQGDSAMYLCASSLGLAGVQETQYFGPGTRLLVL.

The chain uses TRBV5-1 and TRBJ2-7; 8 bases are shared with TRBD1. The CDR3 has 14 amino acids. The trim removed 6 bases at V and 3 bases at J, leaving 8 bases unmatched. CDR1 SGHRS and CDR2 YFSETQ come from the germline V gene. CDR3 sequence reads: CASKTGGGFYEQYF. As DNA, the CDR3 is TGCGCCAGCAAAACAGGGGGTGGGTTCTACGAGCAGTACTTC.

The V gene is TRBV7-6, the J gene TRBJ2-1; 11 nucleotides align to TRBD2. The CDR3 extends over 16 amino acids. The ends lost 0 bases at V and 4 bases at J; junction bases unmatched: 2. The V gene's germline CDR1 is SGHVS and CDR2 FNYEAQ. DNA of the CDR3: TGTGCCAGCAGCTTAGCGACTAGCGGGACGTACAATGAGCAGTTCTTC. Amino acids: CASSLATSGTYNEQFF. The full variable domain, rest sourced from reference TRBV7-6 and TRBJ2-1, is GAGVSQSPRYKVTKRGQDVALRCDPISGHVSLYWYRQALGQGPEFLTYFNYEAQQDKSGLPNDRFSAERPEGSISTLTIQRTEQRDSAMYRCASSLATSGTYNEQFFGPGTRLTVL.